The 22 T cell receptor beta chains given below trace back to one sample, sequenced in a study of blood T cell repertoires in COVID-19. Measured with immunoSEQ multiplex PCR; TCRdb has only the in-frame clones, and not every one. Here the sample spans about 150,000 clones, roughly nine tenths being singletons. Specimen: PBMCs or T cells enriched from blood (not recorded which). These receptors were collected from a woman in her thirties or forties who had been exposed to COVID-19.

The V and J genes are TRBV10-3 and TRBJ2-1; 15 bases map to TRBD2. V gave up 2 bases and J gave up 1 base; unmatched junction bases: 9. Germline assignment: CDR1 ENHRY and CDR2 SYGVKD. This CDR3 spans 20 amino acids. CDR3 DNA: TGTGCCATCAGTGAGGGGACTAGCGGGAGGCCCACGGATTCCTACAATGAGCAGTTCTTC. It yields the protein CAISEGTSGRPTDSYNEQFF.

The CDR3 protein is CASSKGTGQSNYGYTF. The CDR3 bases are TGTGCCAGCAGCAAGGGAACAGGACAGTCTAACTATGGCTACACCTTC. The V and J genes are TRBV21-1 and TRBJ1-2; the listed D gene, TRBD1, was not tested against the DNA. TRBV21-1 is recorded as a pseudogene. The CDR3 loop spans 16 amino acids.

The CDR3 loop reads CASSESIGQGFYEQYF. The CDR3 region has the DNA TGCGCCAGCAGTGAGTCCATCGGCCAGGGATTTTACGAGCAGTACTTC. V gene TRBV10-1 combines with J gene TRBJ2-7; a weak D match, TRBD1 (5 bases). CDR1 and CDR2 (germline): WNHNN, SYGVQD (reference sequence). V was shortened by 0 bases and J by 4 bases, with 16 bases between the two germline ends. The CDR3 loop spans 16 amino acids.

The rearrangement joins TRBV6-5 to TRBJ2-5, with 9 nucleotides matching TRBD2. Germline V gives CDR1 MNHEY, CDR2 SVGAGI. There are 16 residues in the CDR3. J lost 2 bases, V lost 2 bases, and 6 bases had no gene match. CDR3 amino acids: CASSYMAGGRQETQYF. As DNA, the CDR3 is TGTGCCAGCAGTTACATGGCGGGAGGGAGGCAAGAGACCCAGTACTTC.

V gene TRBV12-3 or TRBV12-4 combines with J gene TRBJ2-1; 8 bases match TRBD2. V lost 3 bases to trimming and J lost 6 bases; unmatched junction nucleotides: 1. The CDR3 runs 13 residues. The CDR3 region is CASSFRGGNEQFF. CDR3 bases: TGTGCCAGCAGTTTTCGGGGGGGCAATGAGCAGTTCTTC.

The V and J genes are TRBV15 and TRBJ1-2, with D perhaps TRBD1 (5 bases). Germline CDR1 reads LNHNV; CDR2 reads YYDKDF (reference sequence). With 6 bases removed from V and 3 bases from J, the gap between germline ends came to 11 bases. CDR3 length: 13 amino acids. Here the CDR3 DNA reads TGTGCCACCAGGGCAGGGTGGGACTATGGCTACACCTTC. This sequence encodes CATRAGWDYGYTF.

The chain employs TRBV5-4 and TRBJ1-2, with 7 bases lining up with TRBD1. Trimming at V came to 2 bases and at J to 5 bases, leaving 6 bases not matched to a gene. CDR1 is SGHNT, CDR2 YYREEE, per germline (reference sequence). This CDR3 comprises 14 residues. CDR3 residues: CASSLTGELYGYTF. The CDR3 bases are TGTGCCAGCAGCTTAACAGGGGAACTATATGGCTACACCTTC. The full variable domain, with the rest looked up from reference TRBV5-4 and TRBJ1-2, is ETGVTQSPTHLIKTRGQQVTLRCSSQSGHNTVSWYQQALGQGPQFIFQYYREEENGRGNFPPRFSGLQFPNYSSELNVNALELDDSALYLCASSLTGELYGYTFGSGTRLTVV.

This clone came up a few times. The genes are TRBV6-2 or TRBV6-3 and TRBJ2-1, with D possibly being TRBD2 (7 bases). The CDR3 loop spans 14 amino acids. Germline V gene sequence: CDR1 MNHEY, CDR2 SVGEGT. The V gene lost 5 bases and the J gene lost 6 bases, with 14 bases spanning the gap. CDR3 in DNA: TGTGCCAGCAGTCGGAGGGAGGGGGGCAATGAGCAGTTCTTC. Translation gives CASSRREGGNEQFF.

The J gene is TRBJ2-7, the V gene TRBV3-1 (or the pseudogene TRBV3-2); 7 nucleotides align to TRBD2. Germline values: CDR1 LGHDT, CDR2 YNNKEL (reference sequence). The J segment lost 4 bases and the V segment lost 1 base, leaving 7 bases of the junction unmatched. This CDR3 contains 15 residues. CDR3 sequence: CASSQVVGGKYEQYF. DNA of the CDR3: TGTGCCAGCAGCCAAGTGGTGGGGGGGAAATACGAGCAGTACTTC.

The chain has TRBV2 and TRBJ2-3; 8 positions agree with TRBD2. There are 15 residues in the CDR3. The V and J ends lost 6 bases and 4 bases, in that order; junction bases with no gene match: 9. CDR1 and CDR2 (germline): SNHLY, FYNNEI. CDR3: CASSERLLAADTQYF. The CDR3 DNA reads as TGTGCCAGCAGCGAACGCTTACTAGCGGCAGATACGCAGTATTTT. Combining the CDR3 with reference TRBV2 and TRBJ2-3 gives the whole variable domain EPEVTQTPSHQVTQMGQEVILRCVPISNHLYFYWYRQILGQKVEFLVSFYNNEISEKSEIFDDQFSVERPDGSNFTLKIRSTKLEDSAMYFCASSERLLAADTQYFGPGTRLTVL.

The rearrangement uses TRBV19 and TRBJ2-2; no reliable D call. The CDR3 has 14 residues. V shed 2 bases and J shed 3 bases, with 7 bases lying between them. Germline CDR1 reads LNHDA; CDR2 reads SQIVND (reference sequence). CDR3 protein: CASSIPEDTGELFF. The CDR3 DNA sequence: TGTGCCAGTAGTATACCTGAGGACACCGGGGAGCTGTTTTTT.

The CDR3 spells CASSRGQDNEQFF. The CDR3 DNA reads as TGCGCCAGCAGCCGAGGACAGGACAATGAGCAGTTCTTC. The chain combines TRBV4-1 with TRBJ2-1; TRBD1 matches 7 bases. The CDR3 extends over 13 amino acids. J gave up 5 bases and V 4 bases, and 2 bases lay outside the gene matches. In germline, CDR1 is MGHRA, CDR2 YSYEKL.

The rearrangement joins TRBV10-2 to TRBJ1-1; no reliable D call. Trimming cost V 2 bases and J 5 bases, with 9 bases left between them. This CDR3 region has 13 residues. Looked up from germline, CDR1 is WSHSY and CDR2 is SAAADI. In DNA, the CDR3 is TGCGCCAGCAGTGAGAAGACTGTTACTGAAGCTTTCTTT. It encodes CASSEKTVTEAFF.

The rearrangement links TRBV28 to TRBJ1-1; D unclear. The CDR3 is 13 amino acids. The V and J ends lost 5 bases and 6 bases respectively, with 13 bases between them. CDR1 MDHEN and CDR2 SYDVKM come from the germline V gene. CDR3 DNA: TGTGCCAGCAGTCCGATCGGGATGGCTGAAGCTTTCTTT. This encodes CASSPIGMAEAFF.

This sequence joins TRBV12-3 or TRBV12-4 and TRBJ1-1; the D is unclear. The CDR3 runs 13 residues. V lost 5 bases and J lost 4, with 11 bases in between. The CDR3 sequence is CASSGHLFTEAFF. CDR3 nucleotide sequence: TGTGCCAGCAGTGGGCATTTGTTCACTGAAGCTTTCTTT.

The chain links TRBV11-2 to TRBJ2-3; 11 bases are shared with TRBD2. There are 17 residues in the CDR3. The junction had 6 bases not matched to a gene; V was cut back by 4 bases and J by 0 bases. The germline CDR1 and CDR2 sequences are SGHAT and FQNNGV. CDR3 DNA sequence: TGTGCCAGCAGCTCACTAGCGGGGGTCGGAAGCACAGATACGCAGTATTTT. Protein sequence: CASSSLAGVGSTDTQYF.

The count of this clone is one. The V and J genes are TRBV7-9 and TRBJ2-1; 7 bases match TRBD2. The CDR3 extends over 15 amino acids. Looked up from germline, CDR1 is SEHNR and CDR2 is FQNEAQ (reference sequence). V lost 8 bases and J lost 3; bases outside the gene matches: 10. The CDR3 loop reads CASLAVSGLYNEQFF. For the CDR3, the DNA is TGTGCCAGCCTAGCGGTCAGCGGACTCTACAATGAGCAGTTCTTC. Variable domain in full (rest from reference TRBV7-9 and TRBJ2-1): DTGVSQNPRHKITKRGQNVTFRCDPISEHNRLYWYRQTLGQGPEFLTYFQNEAQLEKSRLLSDRFSAERPKGSFSTLEIQRTEQGDSAMYLCASLAVSGLYNEQFFGPGTRLTVL.

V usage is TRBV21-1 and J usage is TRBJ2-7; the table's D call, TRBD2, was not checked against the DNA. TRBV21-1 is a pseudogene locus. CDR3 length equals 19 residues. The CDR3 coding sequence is TGTGCCAGCAGCAAAGGCCGGAGAAAAAGGAACGAACAAACCTACGAGCAGTACTTC. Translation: CASSKGRRKRNEQTYEQYF.

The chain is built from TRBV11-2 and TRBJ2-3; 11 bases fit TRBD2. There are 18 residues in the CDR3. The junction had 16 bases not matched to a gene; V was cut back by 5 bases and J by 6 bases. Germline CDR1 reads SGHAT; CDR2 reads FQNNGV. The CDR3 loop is CASSPTSGGYSLLDTQYF. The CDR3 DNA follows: TGTGCCAGCAGCCCCACTAGCGGGGGATACTCACTCCTCGATACGCAGTATTTT.

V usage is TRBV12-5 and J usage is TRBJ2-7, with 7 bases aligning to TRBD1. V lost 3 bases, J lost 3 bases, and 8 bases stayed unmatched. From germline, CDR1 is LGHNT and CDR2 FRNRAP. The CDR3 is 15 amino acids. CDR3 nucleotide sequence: TGTGCTAGTGGTTTAACCGGGACAGCTTACTACGAGCAGTACTTC. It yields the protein CASGLTGTAYYEQYF.

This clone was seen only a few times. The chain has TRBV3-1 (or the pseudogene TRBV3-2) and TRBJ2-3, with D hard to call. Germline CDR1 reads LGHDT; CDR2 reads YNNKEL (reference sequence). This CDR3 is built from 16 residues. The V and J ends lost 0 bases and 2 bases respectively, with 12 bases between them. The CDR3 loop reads CASSQDSGFNTDTQYF. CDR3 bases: TGTGCCAGCAGCCAAGATTCAGGCTTTAACACAGATACGCAGTATTTT.

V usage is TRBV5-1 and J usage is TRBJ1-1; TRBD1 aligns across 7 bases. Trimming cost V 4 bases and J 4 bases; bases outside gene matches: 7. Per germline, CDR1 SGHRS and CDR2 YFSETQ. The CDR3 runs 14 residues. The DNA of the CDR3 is TGCGCCAGCAGCGCGACAGGGTTCGGCACTGAAGCTTTCTTT. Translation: CASSATGFGTEAFF.